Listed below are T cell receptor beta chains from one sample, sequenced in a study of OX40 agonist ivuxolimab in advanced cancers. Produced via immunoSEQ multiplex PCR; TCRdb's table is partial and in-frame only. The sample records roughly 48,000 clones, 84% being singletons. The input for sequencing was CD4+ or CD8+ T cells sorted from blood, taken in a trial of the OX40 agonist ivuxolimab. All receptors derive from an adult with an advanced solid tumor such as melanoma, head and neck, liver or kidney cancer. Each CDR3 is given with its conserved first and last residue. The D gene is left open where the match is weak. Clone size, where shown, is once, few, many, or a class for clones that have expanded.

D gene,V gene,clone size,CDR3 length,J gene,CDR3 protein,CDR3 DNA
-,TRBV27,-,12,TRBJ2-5,CASSRVRETQYF,TGTGCCAGCAGTAGGGTTCGAGAGACCCAGTACTTC
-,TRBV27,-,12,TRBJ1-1,CASSSGLTEAFF,TGTGCCAGCAGTTCCGGGCTCACTGAAGCTTTCTTT
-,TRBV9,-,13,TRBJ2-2,CASSPTVAGELFF,TGTGCCAGCAGCCCGACCGTGGCGGGGGAGCTGTTTTTT
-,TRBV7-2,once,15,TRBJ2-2,CASSASTGNTGELFF,TGTGCCAGCAGCGCCTCAACGGGGAACACCGGGGAGCTGTTTTTT
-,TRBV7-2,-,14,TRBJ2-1,CASSLMDAGRWEVF,TGTGCCAGCAGCTTAATGGACGCGGGACGGTGGGAGGTCTTC
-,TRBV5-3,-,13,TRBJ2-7,CASSLVGPYEQYF,TGTGCCAGCAGCTTGGTTGGCCCCTACGAGCAGTACTTC
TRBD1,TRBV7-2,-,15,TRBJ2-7,CASSSGQGAVYEQYF,TGTGCCAGCAGCTCCGGACAGGGGGCGGTCTACGAGCAGTACTTC
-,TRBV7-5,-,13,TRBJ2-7,CASSQGASHEQYF,TGTGCCAGCAGCCAAGGCGCCAGCCACGAGCAGTACTTC
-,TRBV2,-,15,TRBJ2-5,CASRGAASAQETQYF,TGTGCCAGCAGGGGAGCCGCAAGCGCCCAAGAGACCCAGTACTTC
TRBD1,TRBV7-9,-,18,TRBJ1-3,CASSPPGQGPSSGNTIYF,TGTGCCAGCAGCCCGCCCGGACAGGGGCCGAGCTCTGGAAACACCATATATTTT
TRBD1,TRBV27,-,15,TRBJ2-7,CASSSFGTGYYEQYF,TGTGCCAGCAGTTCTTTCGGGACAGGGTACTACGAGCAGTACTTC
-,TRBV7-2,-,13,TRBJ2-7,CASTGTTFYEQYF,TGTGCCAGTACTGGGACAACCTTCTACGAGCAGTACTTC
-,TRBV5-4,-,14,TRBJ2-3,CASSLGGPQDTQYF,TGTGCCAGCAGCTTGGGGGGTCCCCAAGATACGCAGTATTTT
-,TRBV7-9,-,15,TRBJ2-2,CASSLVTGSTGELFF,TGTGCCAGCAGCTTAGTGACAGGAAGCACCGGGGAGCTGTTTTTT
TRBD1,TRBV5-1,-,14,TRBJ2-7,CASSKGTGETEQYF,TGCGCCAGCAGCAAGGGGACAGGGGAGACCGAGCAGTACTTC
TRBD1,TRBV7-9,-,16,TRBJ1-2,CASSPKSGQVPSGYTF,TGTGCCAGCAGCCCCAAATCCGGACAGGTTCCATCTGGCTACACCTTC
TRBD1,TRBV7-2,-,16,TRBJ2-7,CASSGRDSPKTYEQYF,TGTGCCAGCAGCGGACGGGACAGCCCAAAGACCTACGAGCAGTACTTC
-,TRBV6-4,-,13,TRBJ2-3,CASSASGTDTQYF,TGTGCCAGCAGTGCTAGCGGCACAGATACGCAGTATTTT
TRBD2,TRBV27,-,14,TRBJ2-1,CASSFQRGENEQFF,TGTGCCAGCAGTTTCCAGCGGGGGGAGAATGAGCAGTTCTTC
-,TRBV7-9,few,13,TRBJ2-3,CASSLEGADTQYF,TGTGCCAGCAGCTTAGAAGGTGCAGATACGCAGTATTTT